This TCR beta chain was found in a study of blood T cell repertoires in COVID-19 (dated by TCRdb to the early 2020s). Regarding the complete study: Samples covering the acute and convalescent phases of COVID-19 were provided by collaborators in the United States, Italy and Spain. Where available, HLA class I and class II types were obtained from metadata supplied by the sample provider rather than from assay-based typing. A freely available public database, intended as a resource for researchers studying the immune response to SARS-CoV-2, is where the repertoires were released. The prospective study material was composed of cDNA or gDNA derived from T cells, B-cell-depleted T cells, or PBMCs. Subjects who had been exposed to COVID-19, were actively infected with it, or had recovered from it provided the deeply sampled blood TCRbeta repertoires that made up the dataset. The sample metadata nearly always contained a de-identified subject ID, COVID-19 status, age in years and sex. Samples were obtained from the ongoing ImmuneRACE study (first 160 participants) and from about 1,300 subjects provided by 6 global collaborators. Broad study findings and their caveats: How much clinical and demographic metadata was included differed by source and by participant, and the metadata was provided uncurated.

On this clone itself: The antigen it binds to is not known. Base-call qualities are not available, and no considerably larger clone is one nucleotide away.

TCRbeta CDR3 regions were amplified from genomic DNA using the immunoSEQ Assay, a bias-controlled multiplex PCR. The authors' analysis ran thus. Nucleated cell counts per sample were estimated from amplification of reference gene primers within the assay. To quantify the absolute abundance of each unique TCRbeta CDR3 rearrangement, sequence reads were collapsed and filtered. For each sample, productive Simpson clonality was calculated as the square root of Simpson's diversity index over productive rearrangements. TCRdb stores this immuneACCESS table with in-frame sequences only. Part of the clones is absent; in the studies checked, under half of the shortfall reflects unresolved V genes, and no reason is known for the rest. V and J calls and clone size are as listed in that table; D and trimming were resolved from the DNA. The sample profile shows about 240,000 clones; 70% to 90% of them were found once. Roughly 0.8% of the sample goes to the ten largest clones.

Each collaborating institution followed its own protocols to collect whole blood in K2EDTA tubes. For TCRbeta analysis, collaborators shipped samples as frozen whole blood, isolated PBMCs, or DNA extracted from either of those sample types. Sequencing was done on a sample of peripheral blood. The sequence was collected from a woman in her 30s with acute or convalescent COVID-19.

The CDR3 reads as follows: CASSFGGASGSRETQYF. The sequenced DNA is TGTGCCAGCAGCTTTGGTGGGGCTAGCGGGAGCAGGGAGACCCAGTACTTC. The chain is assembled from TRBV5-8 and TRBJ2-5; TRBD2 aligns with 10 central bases. According to the germline V gene, CDR1 reads SGHTS and CDR2 reads YDEGEE. The germline V end is reduced by 2 bases and the J end by 5 bases; junction bases left unmatched: 12. The cysteine opens and the phenylalanine closes a CDR3 of 17 amino acids. CDR3 DNA only is kept here, 51 bases in frame from base 1. The entire variable domain, with the stretches around the CDR3 drawn from the reference TRBV5-8 and TRBJ2-5 proteins, is EAGVTQSPTHLIKTRGQQATLRCSPISGHTSVYWYQQALGLGLQFLLWYDEGEERNRGNFPPRFSGRQFPNYSSELNVNALELEDSALYLCASSFGGASGSRETQYFGPGTRLLVL.